Listed here are 21 T cell receptor beta chains from one sample, sequenced in a study of T-cell reconstitution after alpha-beta-depleted transplantation in children. Library preparation (for TCRbeta) was performed with unique molecular identifiers. TCRdb independently ran MiXCR on the PCR reads; one entry per CDR3 protein. The sample carries a few hundred thousand distinct CDR3 sequences, 7.5% to 10% recorded once. The sample in question was PBMCs from the stem cell graft donor, obtained from the stem cell graft. These receptors all come from a human donor who donated a stem cell graft to a child with SCID.

This clonotype was seen repeatedly, ten times or more. This chain uses TRBV28 with TRBJ1-6; possibly TRBD1 for D (5 bases). The V gene lost 4 bases and the J gene lost 10 bases, with 14 bases spanning the gap. The CDR3 has 14 amino acids. The V gene's germline CDR1 is MDHEN and CDR2 SYDVKM. DNA for the CDR3: TGTGCCAGCAGTTCTCTCCGGGACGGATCACCCCTCCACTTT. Translating gives CASSSLRDGSPLHF.

This clonotype has more than one count but fewer than ten. The V and J genes are TRBV5-1 and TRBJ2-2, with D unclear. This CDR3 comprises 14 residues. Germline-derived CDR1 and CDR2 are SGHRS and YFSETQ. V gave up 4 bases and J gave up 1 base, with 8 bases separating them. CDR3 in amino acids: CASSHAVNTGELFF. The CDR3 DNA reads as TGCGCCAGCAGCCATGCGGTGAACACCGGGGAGCTGTTTTTT.

This clonotype was recorded many times. This chain joins TRBV9 and TRBJ2-4; 11 bases align to TRBD1. Germline values: CDR1 SGDLS, CDR2 YYNGEE. The CDR3 is 17 residues long. J lost 2 bases, V lost 0 bases, and 4 bases had no gene match. CDR3 region: CASSVEDRGLSKNIQYF. In nucleotides, the CDR3 is TGTGCCAGCAGCGTAGAGGACAGGGGGCTGTCCAAAAACATTCAGTACTTC.

This chain links TRBV4-1 with TRBJ1-2; TRBD1 aligns across 8 bases. Germline trimming cut 1 base from V and 0 bases from J; bases unmatched to any gene: 1. The CDR3 consists of 15 residues. Germline V gene sequence: CDR1 MGHRA, CDR2 YSYEKL. The CDR3 DNA sequence: TGCGCCAGCAGCCAAGGACAGGGGACTAACTATGGCTACACCTTC. Translation: CASSQGQGTNYGYTF.

J is TRBJ1-1 and V is TRBV6-5; tentative D call: TRBD1 (6 bases). The CDR3 runs 14 residues. Germline V CDR1 and CDR2: MNHEY, SVGAGI. The V end lost 2 bases, the J end lost 4 bases, and 11 bases lay between the germline ends. CDR3 in amino acids: CASSYRGALTEAFF. The CDR3 region has the DNA TGTGCCAGCAGTTACAGGGGGGCACTCACTGAAGCTTTCTTT.

This clonotype has ten or more counts. The chain has TRBV20-1 and TRBJ2-3; D unresolved. Looked up from germline, CDR1 is DFQATT and CDR2 is SNEGSKA (reference sequence). V gave up 2 bases and J gave up 2 bases, with 8 bases separating them. This CDR3 is built from 13 residues. Written as DNA, the CDR3 is TGCAGTGCTAGACACTCACACACAGATACGCAGTATTTT. Protein product: CSARHSHTDTQYF.

This clonotype appeared many times. V gene TRBV7-8 combines with J gene TRBJ2-1; 7 nucleotides agree with TRBD1. The CDR3 has 16 residues. In germline, CDR1 is SGHVS, CDR2 FQNEAQ. J gave up 9 bases and V 5 bases, and 16 bases lay outside the gene matches. CDR3 in DNA: TGTGCCAGCAGCACCCCCCGGGACAGTTCGTCCGGTGAGCAGTTCTTC. The encoded protein is CASSTPRDSSSGEQFF.

This clonotype was counted at least ten times. The V and J genes are TRBV5-5 and TRBJ1-3; TRBD1 matches at 8 bases. V lost 6 bases and J lost 0; bases outside the gene matches: 5. This CDR3 has 15 amino acids. CDR1 and CDR2 (germline): SGHKS, YYEKEE (reference sequence). CDR3 sequence reads: CASNRDRGSGNTIYF. DNA for the CDR3: TGTGCCAGCAACCGAGACAGGGGCTCTGGAAACACCATATATTTT.

This clonotype was seen at least ten times. The chain uses TRBV7-9 and TRBJ1-4; 9 bases match TRBD1. The germline V gene encodes CDR1 SEHNR and CDR2 FQNEAQ (reference sequence). This CDR3 is 16 amino acids long. V trimming: 0 bases; J trimming: 8 bases; junction bases outside the gene matches: 7. The CDR3 DNA reads as TGTGCCAGCAGCTTAGCGGGACAGGGTTTTGGCGAAAAACTGTTTTTT. This translates into CASSLAGQGFGEKLFF.

This clonotype was observed at least ten times. The V and J genes are TRBV20-1 and TRBJ2-1, with D perhaps matching TRBD1 (7 bases). Germline values: CDR1 DFQATT, CDR2 SNEGSKA (reference sequence). The CDR3 extends over 15 amino acids. In nucleotides, the CDR3 is TGCACCGCTGGGACTCCAGGGGGATCCTACAATGAGCAGTTCTTC. Amino acid sequence: CTAGTPGGSYNEQFF.

This clonotype has just a few counts. This chain uses TRBV5-6 with TRBJ2-2, with 9 positions matching TRBD1. Germline V gene lookup returns CDR1 SGHDT and CDR2 YYEEEE. CDR3 length: 17 amino acids. Unmatched junction bases numbered 4, after V lost 0 bases and J lost 1 base. The CDR3 loop reads CASSLDRGHGNTGELFF. The CDR3 coding sequence is TGTGCCAGCAGCTTGGACAGGGGGCATGGGAACACCGGGGAGCTGTTTTTT.

This clonotype appeared many times. This chain uses TRBV9 with TRBJ1-2; D call uncertain. CDR1 is SGDLS and CDR2 is YYNGEE in the germline V gene. The CDR3 sequence is 15 residues long. The germline V and J ends were trimmed by 3 bases and 2 bases, with 14 bases remaining between them. CDR3 sequence (DNA): TGTGCCAGCAGCGAGCACGGGTCTCCAAACTATGGCTACACCTTC. This sequence encodes CASSEHGSPNYGYTF.

About this clonotype itself: At one end, the junction sequence differs from germline, possibly due to a read error. The chain has TRBV20-1 and TRBJ1-6; D might be TRBD1 (5 bases). Germline CDR1 is DFQATT and CDR2 is SNEGSKA (reference sequence). The CDR3 runs to 17 residues. CDR3 amino acids: CCAIRDLWIPANSPLHF. CDR3 bases: TGCTGTGCTATCCGGGACCTTTGGATACCCGCGAATTCACCCCTCCACTTT.

The table lists this clonotype with many counts. The chain couples TRBV5-1 to TRBJ1-2; unclear D gene. Germline V gives CDR1 SGHRS, CDR2 YFSETQ. The CDR3 loop spans 15 amino acids. Trimming took off 4 bases at V and 0 bases at J, with 13 bases between the two ends. In DNA form, the CDR3 reads TGCGCCAGCAGCCCCGGCCCGGCGTCTAACTATGGCTACACCTTC. Translating it yields CASSPGPASNYGYTF.

This clonotype was detected a few times. The chain joins TRBV5-1 to TRBJ2-3, with TRBD2 identical over 8 bases. Trimming removed 0 bases from V and 2 bases from J; junction bases left unmatched: 5. This CDR3 has 16 residues. In germline, CDR1 is SGHRS, CDR2 YFSETQ. The CDR3 loop is CASSLEGGGHTDTQYF. The DNA of the CDR3 is TGCGCCAGCAGCTTGGAAGGCGGGGGGCACACAGATACGCAGTATTTT. The whole variable domain, filled in from reference TRBV5-1 and TRBJ2-3, reads KAGVTQTPRYLIKTRGQQVTLSCSPISGHRSVSWYQQTPGQGLQFLFEYFSETQRNKGNFPGRFSGRQFSNSRSEMNVSTLELGDSALYLCASSLEGGGHTDTQYFGPGTRLTVL.

This clonotype was counted at least ten times. The chain links TRBV5-1 to TRBJ2-5, with D uncertain. The CDR3 contains 12 residues. V lost 7 bases and J lost 5, with 12 bases in between. Germline lookup yields CDR1 SGHRS and CDR2 YFSETQ. The CDR3: CASGITPETQYF. In DNA, the CDR3 is TGCGCCAGCGGAATAACCCCGGAGACCCAGTACTTC.

This clonotype was observed at least ten times. The chain recombines TRBV20-1 with TRBJ1-5, with 7 bases matching TRBD1. Trimming at V came to 6 bases and at J to 6 bases, leaving 8 bases not matched to a gene. CDR3 length: 13 residues. The germline V gene has CDR1 DFQATT and CDR2 SNEGSKA (reference sequence). CDR3 coding DNA: TGCAGTGCCCCCAGGGGGACGGGTCAGCCCCAGCATTTT. This gives the protein CSAPRGTGQPQHF.

This clonotype was observed a few times. In nucleotides, the CDR3 is TGTGCCAGCAGTTACGGCGGGGGGCTGGTCAATGAGCAGTTCTTC. It encodes CASSYGGGLVNEQFF. The genes are TRBV6-5 and TRBJ2-1, with 8 bases lining up with TRBD2. The CDR3 covers 15 residues. J was trimmed by 6 bases and V by 2 bases; bases with no gene match: 6. From germline, CDR1 is MNHEY and CDR2 SVGAGI.

This clonotype was seen at least ten times. V is TRBV7-2 and J is TRBJ1-2; D ambiguous. The length of the CDR3 is 15 residues. CDR1 is SGHTA and CDR2 is FQGNSA in the germline V gene. With 2 bases removed from V and 4 bases from J, the gap between germline ends came to 14 bases. In DNA form, the CDR3 reads TGTGCCAGCAGCTTATATGCGGCGCTTTCCTATGGCTACACCTTC. Translation gives CASSLYAALSYGYTF.

V and J are TRBV29-1 and TRBJ2-5; D ambiguous. There are 13 residues in the CDR3. V was shortened by 3 bases and J by 1 base, with 9 bases between the two germline ends. In germline, CDR1 is SQVTM, CDR2 ANQGSEA. In DNA, the CDR3 is TGCAGCGTTGATGGGTTGGGCCAAGAGACCCAGTACTTC. Encoded protein: CSVDGLGQETQYF.

This clonotype appeared many times. This rearrangement joins TRBV12-3 or TRBV12-4 to TRBJ1-1; D gene ambiguous. The CDR3 runs 15 residues. V shed 2 bases and J shed 4 bases, with 14 bases lying between them. The CDR3 spells CASSLRIRGSTEAFF. CDR3 in DNA: TGTGCCAGCAGTTTAAGGATCCGGGGATCCACTGAAGCTTTCTTT.